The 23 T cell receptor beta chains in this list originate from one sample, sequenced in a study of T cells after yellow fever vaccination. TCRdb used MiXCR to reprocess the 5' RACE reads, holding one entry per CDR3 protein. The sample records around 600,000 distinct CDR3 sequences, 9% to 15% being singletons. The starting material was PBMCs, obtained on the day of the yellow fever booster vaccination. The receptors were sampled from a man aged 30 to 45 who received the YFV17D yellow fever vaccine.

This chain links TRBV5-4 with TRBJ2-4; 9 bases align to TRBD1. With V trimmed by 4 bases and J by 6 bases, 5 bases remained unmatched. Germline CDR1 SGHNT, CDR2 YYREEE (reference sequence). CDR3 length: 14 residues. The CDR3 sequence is CASSQQDRGNIQYF. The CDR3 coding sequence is TGTGCCAGCAGCCAGCAGGACAGGGGAAACATTCAGTACTTC.

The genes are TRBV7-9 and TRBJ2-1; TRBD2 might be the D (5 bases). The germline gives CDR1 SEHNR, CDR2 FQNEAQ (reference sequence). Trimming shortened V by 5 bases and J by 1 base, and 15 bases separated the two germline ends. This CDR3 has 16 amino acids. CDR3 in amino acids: CASSPDRGPSYNEQFF. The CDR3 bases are TGTGCCAGCAGCCCGGATCGGGGTCCATCCTACAATGAGCAGTTCTTC.

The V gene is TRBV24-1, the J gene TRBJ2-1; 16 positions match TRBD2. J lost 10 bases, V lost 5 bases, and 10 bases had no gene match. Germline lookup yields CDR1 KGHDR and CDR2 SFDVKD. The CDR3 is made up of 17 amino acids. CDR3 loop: CATSGQAGTSGRAEQFF. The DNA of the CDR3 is TGTGCCACCAGTGGACAAGCCGGGACTAGCGGGAGGGCCGAGCAGTTCTTC.

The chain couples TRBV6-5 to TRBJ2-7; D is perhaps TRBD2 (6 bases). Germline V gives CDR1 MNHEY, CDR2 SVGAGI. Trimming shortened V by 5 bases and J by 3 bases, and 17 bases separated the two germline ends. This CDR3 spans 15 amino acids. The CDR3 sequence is CASSHPPPGLYEQYF. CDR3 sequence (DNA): TGTGCCAGCAGTCACCCGCCCCCGGGACTCTACGAGCAGTACTTC.

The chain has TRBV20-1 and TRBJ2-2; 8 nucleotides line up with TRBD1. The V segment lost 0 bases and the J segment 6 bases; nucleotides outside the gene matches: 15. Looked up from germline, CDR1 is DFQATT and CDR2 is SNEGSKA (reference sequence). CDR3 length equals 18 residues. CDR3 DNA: TGCAGTGCTAGAGAATCTGGACAGGGCCTCGGGACGGCCGGGGAGCTGTTTTTT. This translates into CSARESGQGLGTAGELFF.

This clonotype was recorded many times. CDR3 sequence reads: CSAHRTDTQYF. The DNA for the CDR3 is TGCAGTGCTCACCGCACAGATACGCAGTATTTT. The chain uses TRBV20-1 and TRBJ2-3, with unresolved D. Per the germline V gene, CDR1 is DFQATT and CDR2 is SNEGSKA (reference sequence). The CDR3 is 11 residues long. Trimming shortened V by 5 bases and J by 1 base, and 4 bases separated the two germline ends.

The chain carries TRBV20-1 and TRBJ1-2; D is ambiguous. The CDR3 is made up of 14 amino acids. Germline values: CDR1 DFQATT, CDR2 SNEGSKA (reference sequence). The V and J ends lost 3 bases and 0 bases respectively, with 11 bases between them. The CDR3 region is CSASGMTANYGYTF. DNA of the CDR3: TGCAGTGCTAGTGGTATGACCGCTAACTATGGCTACACCTTC.

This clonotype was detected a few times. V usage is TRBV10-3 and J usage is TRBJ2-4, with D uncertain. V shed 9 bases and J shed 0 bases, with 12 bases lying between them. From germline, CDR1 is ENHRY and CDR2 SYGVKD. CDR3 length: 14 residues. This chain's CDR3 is CAISSGVAKNIQYF. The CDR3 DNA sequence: TGTGCCATTAGCTCTGGAGTAGCCAAAAACATTCAGTACTTC.

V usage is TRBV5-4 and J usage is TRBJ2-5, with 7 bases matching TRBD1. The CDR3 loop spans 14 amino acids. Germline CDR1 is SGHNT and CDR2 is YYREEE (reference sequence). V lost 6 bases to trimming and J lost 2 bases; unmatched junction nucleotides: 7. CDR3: CASTRGQEQETQYF. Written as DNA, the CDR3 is TGTGCCAGCACCCGCGGACAGGAGCAAGAGACCCAGTACTTC.

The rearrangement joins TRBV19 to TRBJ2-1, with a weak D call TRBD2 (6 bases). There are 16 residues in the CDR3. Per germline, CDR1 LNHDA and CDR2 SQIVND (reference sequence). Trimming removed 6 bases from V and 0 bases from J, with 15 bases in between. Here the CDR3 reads CASSSRWDFSYNEQFF. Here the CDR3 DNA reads TGTGCCAGTAGCTCGAGATGGGACTTCTCCTACAATGAGCAGTTCTTC.

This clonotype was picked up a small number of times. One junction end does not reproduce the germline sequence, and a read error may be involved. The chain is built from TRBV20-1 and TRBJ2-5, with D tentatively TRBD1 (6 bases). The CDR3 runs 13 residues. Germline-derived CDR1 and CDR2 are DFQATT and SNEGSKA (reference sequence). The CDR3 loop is CSAGETGLKTQYF. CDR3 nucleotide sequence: TGCAGTGCTGGAGAAACAGGGTTAAAGACCCAGTACTTC.

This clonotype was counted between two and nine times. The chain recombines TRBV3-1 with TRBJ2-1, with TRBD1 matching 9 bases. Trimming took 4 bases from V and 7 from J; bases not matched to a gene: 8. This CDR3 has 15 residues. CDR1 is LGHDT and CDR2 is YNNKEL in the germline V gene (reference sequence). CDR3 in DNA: TGTGCCAGCAGCCCACCGGGACAGGGAAAGAATGAGCAGTTCTTC. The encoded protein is CASSPPGQGKNEQFF.

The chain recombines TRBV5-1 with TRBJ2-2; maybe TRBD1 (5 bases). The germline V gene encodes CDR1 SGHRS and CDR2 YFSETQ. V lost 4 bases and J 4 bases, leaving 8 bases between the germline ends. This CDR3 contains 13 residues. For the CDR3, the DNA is TGCGCCAGCAGCGATCAGGGCACCGGGGAGCTGTTTTTT. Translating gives CASSDQGTGELFF. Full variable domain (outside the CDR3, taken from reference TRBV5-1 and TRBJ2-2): KAGVTQTPRYLIKTRGQQVTLSCSPISGHRSVSWYQQTPGQGLQFLFEYFSETQRNKGNFPGRFSGRQFSNSRSEMNVSTLELGDSALYLCASSDQGTGELFFGEGSRLTVL.

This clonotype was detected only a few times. The CDR3, as DNA: TGTGCCAGCAGCTCTAGAGGGGGCCCGGGATATACGCAGTATTTT. Its translation is CASSSRGGPGYTQYF. This sequence joins TRBV7-2 and TRBJ2-3; TRBD1 matches at 7 bases. The CDR3 spans 15 residues. Losses at the gene ends were 4 bases for V and 7 bases for J; bases not matched to a gene: 11. Germline CDR1 is SGHTA and CDR2 is FQGNSA.

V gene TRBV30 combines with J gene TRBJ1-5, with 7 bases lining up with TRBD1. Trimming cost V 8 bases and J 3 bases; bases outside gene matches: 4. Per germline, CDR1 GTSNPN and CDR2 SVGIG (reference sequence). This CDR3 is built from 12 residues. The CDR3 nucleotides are TGTGCCGCAGGGGGGAACAATCAGCCCCAGCATTTT. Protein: CAAGGNNQPQHF.

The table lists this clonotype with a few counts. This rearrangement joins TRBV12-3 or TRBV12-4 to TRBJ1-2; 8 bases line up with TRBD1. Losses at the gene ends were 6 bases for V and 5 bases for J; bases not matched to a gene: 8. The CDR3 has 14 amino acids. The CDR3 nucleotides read TGTGCCAGCAGAGCTGACAGGGGCCTGTATGGCTACACCTTC. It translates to CASRADRGLYGYTF.

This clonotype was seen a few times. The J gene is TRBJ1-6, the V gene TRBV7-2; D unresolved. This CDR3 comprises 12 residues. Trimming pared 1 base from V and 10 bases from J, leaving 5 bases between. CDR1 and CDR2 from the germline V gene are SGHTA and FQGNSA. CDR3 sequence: CASSLDLSPLHF. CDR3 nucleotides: TGTGCCAGCAGCTTAGATTTATCACCCCTCCACTTT.

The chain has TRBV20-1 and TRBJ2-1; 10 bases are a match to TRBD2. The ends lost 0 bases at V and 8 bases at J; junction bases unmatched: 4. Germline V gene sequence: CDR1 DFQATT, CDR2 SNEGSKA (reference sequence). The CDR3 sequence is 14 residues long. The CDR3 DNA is TGCAGTGCTAGAGAGGCTAGCGGGGGCGATGAGCAGTTCTTC. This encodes CSAREASGGDEQFF.

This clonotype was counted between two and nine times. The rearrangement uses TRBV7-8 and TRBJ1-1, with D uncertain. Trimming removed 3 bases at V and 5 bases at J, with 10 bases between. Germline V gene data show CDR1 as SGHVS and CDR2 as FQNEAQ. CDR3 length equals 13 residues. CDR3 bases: TGTGCCAGCAGCTTGGAGCTCCGGACTGAAGCTTTCTTT. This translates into CASSLELRTEAFF.

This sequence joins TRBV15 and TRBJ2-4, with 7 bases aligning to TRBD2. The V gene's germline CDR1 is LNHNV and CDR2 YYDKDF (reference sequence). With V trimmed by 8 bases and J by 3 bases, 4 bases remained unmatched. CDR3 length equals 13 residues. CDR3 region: CATGREGKNIQYF. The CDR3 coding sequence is TGTGCCACCGGGAGGGAAGGCAAAAACATTCAGTACTTC.

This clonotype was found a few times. CDR3: CASSPGQGASGELFF. The CDR3 nucleotides read TGTGCCAGCAGCCCGGGGCAGGGGGCTTCCGGGGAGCTGTTTTTT. The chain is built from TRBV7-9 and TRBJ2-2; 8 nucleotides align to TRBD1. The germline CDR1 and CDR2 sequences are SEHNR and FQNEAQ (reference sequence). This CDR3 has 15 amino acids. V trimming: 5 bases; J trimming: 6 bases; junction bases outside the gene matches: 8.

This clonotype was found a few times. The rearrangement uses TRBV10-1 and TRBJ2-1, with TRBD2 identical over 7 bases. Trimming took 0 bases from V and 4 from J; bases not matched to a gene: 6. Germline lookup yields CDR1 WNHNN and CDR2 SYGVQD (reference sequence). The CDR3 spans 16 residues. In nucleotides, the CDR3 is TGCGCCAGCAGTGAGTCCCGACTAGCTGGATACAATGAGCAGTTCTTC. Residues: CASSESRLAGYNEQFF.

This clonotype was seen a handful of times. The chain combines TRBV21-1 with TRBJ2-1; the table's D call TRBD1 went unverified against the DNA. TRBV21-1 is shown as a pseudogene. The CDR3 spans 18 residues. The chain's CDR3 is CASSNSRSAGWWRVIQFF. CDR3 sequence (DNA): TGTGCCAGCAGCAATTCCCGAAGTGCTGGGTGGTGGAGAGTGATCCAGTTCTTC.